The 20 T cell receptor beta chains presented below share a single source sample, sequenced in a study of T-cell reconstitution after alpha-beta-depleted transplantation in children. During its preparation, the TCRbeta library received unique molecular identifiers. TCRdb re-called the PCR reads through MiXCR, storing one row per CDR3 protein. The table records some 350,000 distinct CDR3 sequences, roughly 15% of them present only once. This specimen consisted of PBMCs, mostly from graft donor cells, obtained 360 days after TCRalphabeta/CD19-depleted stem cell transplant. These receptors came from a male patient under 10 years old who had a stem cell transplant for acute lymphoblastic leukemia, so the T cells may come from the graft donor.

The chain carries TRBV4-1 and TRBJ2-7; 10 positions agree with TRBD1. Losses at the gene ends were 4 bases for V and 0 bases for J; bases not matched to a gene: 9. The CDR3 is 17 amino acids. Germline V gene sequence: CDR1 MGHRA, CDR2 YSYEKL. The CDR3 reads CASSLRPTGGFSYEQYF. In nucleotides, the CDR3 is TGCGCCAGCAGCCTTAGACCGACAGGGGGCTTCTCCTACGAGCAGTACTTC.

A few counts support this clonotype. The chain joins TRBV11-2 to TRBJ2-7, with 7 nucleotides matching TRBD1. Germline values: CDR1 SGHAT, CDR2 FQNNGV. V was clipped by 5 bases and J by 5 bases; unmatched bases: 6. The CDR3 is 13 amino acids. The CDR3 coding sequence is TGTGCCAGCAGCCCTAGCACAGGGGACGAGCAGTACTTC. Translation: CASSPSTGDEQYF.

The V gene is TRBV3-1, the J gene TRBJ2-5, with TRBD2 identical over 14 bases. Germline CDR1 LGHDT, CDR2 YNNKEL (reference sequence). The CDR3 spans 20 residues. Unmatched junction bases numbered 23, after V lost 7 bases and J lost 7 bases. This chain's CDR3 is CASTQTPPSGTSGRGGTQYF. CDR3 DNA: TGTGCCAGCACCCAGACTCCCCCGAGCGGGACTAGCGGGAGAGGGGGGACCCAGTACTTC.

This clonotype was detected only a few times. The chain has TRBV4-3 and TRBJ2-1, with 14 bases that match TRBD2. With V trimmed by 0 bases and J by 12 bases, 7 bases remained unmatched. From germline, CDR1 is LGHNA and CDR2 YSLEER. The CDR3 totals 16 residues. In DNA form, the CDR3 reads TGCGCCAGCAGCCAAGAAGCGACTAGCGGGAGGGCCTCGCAGTTCTTC. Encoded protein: CASSQEATSGRASQFF.

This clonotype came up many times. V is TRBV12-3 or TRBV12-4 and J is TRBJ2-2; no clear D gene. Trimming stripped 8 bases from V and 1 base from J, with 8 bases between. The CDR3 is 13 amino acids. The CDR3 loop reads CASVLGNTGELFF. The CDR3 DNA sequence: TGTGCCAGCGTCCTAGGGAACACCGGGGAGCTGTTTTTT.

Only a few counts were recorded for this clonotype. CDR3 amino acids: CASTGGRNIQYF. CDR3 sequence (DNA): TGTGCCAGCACAGGGGGGAGAAACATTCAGTACTTC. The rearrangement uses TRBV12-3 or TRBV12-4 and TRBJ2-4, with D possibly TRBD1 on 7 matching bases. The V and J ends lost 7 bases and 6 bases respectively, with 10 bases between them. This CDR3 is built from 12 residues.

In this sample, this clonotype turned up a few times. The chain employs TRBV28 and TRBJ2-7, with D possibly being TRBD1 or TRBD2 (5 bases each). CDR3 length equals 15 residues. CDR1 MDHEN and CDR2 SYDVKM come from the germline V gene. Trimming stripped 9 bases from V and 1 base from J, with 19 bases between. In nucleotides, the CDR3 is TGTGCCAGTCTCAACCGGGACGAAGCATCCTACGAGCAGTACTTC. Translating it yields CASLNRDEASYEQYF.

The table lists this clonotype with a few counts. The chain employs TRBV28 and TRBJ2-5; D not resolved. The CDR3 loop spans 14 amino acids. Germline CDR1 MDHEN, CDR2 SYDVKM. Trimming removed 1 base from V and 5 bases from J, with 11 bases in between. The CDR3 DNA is TGTGCCAGCAGTTTATCTACCCTCTGGGAGACCCAGTACTTC. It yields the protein CASSLSTLWETQYF.

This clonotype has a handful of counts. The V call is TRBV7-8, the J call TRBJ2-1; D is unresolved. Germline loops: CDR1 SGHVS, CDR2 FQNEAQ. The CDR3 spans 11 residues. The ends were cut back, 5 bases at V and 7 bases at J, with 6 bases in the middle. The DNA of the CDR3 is TGTGCCAGCAGCCCGTCTAATGAGCAGTTCTTC. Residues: CASSPSNEQFF. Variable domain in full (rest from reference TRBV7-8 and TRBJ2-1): GAGVSQSPRYKVAKRGQDVALRCDPISGHVSLFWYQQALGQGPEFLTYFQNEAQLDKSGLPSDRFFAERPEGSVSTLKIQRTQQEDSAVYLCASSPSNEQFFGPGTRLTVL.

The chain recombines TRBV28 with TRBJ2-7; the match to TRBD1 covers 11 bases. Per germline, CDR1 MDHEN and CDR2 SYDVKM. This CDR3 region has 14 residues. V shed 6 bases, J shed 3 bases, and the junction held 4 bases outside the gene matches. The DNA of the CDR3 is TGTGCCAGCAGGGACAGGGGGCGCGACTACGAGCAGTACTTC. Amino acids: CASRDRGRDYEQYF.

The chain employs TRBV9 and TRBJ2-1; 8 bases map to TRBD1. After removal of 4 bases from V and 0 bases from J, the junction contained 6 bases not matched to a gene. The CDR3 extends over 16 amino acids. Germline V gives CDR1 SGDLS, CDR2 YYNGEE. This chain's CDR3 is CASSWDRISSYNEQFF. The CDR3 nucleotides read TGTGCCAGCAGCTGGGACAGGATAAGCTCCTACAATGAGCAGTTCTTC.

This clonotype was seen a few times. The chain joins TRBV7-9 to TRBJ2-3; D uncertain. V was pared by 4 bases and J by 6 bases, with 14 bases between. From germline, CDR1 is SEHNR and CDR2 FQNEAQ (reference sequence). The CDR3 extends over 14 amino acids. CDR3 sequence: CASSWVAPPDTQYF. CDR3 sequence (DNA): TGTGCCAGCAGCTGGGTGGCTCCCCCGGATACGCAGTATTTT.

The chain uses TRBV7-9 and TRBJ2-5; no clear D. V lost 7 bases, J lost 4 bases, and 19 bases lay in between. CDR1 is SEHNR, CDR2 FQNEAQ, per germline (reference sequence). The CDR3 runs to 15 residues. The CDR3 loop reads CASNRDPNKGETQYF. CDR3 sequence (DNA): TGTGCCAGCAACCGTGACCCCAACAAGGGAGAGACCCAGTACTTC.

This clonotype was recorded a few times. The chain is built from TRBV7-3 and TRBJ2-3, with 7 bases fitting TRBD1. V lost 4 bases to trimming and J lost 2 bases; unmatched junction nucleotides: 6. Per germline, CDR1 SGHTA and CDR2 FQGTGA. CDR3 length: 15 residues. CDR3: CASSSDRLSTDTQYF. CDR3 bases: TGTGCCAGCAGCTCGGACAGGCTATCCACAGATACGCAGTATTTT.

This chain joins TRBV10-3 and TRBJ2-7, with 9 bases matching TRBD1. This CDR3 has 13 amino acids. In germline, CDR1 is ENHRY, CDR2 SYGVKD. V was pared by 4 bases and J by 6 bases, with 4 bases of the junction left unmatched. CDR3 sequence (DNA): TGTGCCATCAGTGCAGAGACAGGGGGCGAGCAGTACTTC. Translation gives CAISAETGGEQYF.

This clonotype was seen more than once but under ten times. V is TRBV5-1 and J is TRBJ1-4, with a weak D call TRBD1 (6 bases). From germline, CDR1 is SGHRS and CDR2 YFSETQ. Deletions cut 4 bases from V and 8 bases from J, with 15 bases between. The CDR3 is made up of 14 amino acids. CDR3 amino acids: CASSLGQSWEKLFF. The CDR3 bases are TGCGCCAGCAGCCTCGGACAGTCGTGGGAAAAACTGTTTTTT.

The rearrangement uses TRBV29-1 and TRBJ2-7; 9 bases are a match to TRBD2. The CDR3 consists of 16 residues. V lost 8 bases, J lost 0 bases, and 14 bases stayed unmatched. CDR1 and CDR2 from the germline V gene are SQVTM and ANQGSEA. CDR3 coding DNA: TGCAGCACTCCTACTAGCGGGCGAAAACGCTCCTACGAGCAGTACTTC. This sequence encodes CSTPTSGRKRSYEQYF.

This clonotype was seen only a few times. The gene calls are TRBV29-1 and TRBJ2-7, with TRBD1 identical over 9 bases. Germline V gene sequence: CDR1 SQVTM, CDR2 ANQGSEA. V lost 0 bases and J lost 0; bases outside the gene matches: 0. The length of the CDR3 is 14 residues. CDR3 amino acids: CSVEETGGSYEQYF. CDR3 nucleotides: TGCAGCGTTGAAGAGACAGGGGGCTCCTACGAGCAGTACTTC.

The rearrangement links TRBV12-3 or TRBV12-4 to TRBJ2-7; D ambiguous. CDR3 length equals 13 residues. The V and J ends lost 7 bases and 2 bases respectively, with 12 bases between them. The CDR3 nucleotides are TGTGCCAGCAAGGACCGAACGACCTACGAGCAGTACTTC. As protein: CASKDRTTYEQYF.

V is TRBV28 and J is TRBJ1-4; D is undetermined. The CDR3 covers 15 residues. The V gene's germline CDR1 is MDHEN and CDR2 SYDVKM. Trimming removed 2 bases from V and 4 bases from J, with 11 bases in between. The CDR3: CASSLRKANNEKLFF. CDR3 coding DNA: TGTGCCAGCAGTTTACGGAAGGCTAATAATGAAAAACTGTTTTTT.